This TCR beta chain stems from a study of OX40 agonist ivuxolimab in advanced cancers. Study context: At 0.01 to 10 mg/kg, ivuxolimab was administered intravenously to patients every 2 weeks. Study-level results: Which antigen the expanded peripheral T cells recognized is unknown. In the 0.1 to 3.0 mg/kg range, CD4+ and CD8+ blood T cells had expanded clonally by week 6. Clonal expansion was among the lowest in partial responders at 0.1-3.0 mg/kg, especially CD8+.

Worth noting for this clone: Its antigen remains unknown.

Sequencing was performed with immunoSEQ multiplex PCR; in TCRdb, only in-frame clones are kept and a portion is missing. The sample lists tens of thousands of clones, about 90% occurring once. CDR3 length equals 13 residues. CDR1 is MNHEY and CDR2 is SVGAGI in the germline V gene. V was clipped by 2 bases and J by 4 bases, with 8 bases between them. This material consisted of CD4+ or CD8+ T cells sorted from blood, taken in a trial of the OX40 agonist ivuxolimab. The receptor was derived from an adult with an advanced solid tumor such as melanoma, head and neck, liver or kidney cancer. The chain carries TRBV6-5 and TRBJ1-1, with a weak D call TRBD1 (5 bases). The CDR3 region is CASSYGGATEAFF. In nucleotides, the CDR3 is TGTGCCAGCAGTTACGGAGGGGCCACTGAAGCTTTCTTT.